Detailed here is one TCR beta chain. Its antigen specificity is not known. No base quality values were provided; no much bigger clone lies one nucleotide off. The sample originates from a study of blood T cell repertoires in COVID-19 (TCRdb year 2020). At the level of the whole study: Samples covering the acute and convalescent phases of COVID-19 were provided by collaborators in the United States, Italy and Spain. The prospective study material was composed of cDNA or gDNA derived from T cells, B-cell-depleted T cells, or PBMCs. A freely available public database, intended as a resource for researchers studying the immune response to SARS-CoV-2, is where the repertoires were released. Samples were obtained from the ongoing ImmuneRACE study (first 160 participants) and from over a thousand subjects provided by 6 global collaborators. Subjects who had been exposed to COVID-19, were actively infected with it, or had recovered from it provided the deeply sampled blood TCRbeta repertoires that made up the dataset. Nearly every sample came with metadata listing a de-identified subject ID, COVID-19 status, age in years and sex. HLA class I and class II types, where available, came from metadata supplied by the sample provider rather than from assay-based typing.

General study outcomes and caveats: The quantity of clinical and demographic metadata differed by source and by participant and was supplied without curation.

The collaborating institutions used their own protocols to collect whole blood in K2EDTA tubes. Collaborator samples were shipped for TCRbeta analysis as frozen whole blood, isolated PBMCs, or DNA extracted from either sample type. TCRbeta CDR3 regions were amplified from genomic DNA by means of the immunoSEQ Assay, a bias-controlled multiplex PCR. The authors' pipeline ran thus. Within the assay, amplification of reference gene primers was used to estimate how many nucleated cells each sample contained. To quantify the absolute abundance of each unique TCRbeta CDR3 rearrangement, sequence reads were collapsed and filtered. Productive Simpson clonality was computed per sample as the square root of Simpson's diversity index over productive rearrangements. TCRdb carries this immuneACCESS record with in-frame sequences only. Its versions omit some clonotypes, under half of them owing to an unresolved V gene in the studies checked, with the rest unexplained. V and J calls and clone size come straight from that table; D and trimming were deduced from the DNA. The sample contains about 53,000 clones, around four fifths of them found a single time. The biggest ten clones account for less than 3% of the sample.

Relative to germline, V is missing 1 base and J is missing 6 bases, with 5 bases of the junction outside any gene match. The CDR3 numbers 16 residues from cysteine through phenylalanine. The entry retains the CDR3 DNA only, 48 bases that are in frame from base 1. CDR1 and CDR2, per the germline V gene, are SGHAT and FQNNGV. The sequencing input was peripheral blood. The sequence is built from TRBV11-2 and TRBJ2-7, and 14 junction bases match TRBD2. This TCR was sampled from a woman aged 60-75 years with acute or convalescent COVID-19. The CDR3 is CASSLGLAGGYTEQYF. The bases read TGTGCCAGCAGCTTAGGACTAGCGGGAGGGTATACCGAGCAGTACTTC. Extended through the reference TRBV11-2 and TRBJ2-7 proteins, this CDR3 yields the full variable domain: EAGVAQSPRYKIIEKRQSVAFWCNPISGHATLYWYQQILGQGPKLLIQFQNNGVVDDSQLPKDRFSAERLKGVDSTLKIQPAKLEDSAVYLCASSLGLAGGYTEQYFGPGTRLTVT.